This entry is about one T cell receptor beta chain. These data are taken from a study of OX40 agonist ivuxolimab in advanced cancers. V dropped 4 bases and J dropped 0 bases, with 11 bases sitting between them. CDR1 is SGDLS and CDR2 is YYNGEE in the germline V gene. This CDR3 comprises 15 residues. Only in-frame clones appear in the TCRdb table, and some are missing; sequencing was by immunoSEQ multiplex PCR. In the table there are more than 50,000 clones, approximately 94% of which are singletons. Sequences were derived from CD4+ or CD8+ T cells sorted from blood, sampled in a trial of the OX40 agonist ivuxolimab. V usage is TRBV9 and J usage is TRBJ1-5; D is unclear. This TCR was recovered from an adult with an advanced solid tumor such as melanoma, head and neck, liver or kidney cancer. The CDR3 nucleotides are TGTGCCAGCAGCCCAGAGGGCGGTAGCAATCAGCCCCAGCATTTT. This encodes CASSPEGGSNQPQHF.